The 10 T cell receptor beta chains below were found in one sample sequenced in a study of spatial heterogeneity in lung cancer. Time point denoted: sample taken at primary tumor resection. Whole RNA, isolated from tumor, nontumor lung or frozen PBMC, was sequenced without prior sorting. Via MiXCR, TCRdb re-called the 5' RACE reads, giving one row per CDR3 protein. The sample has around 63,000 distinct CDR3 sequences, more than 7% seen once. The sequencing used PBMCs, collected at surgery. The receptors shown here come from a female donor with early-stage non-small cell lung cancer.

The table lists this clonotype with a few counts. The CDR3 protein is CASSFTGEKPKNIQYF. The CDR3 nucleotides read TGTGCCAGCAGCTTTACAGGGGAAAAGCCCAAAAACATTCAGTACTTC. The V and J genes are TRBV7-9 and TRBJ2-4, with 7 bases aligning to TRBD1. The length of the CDR3 is 16 residues. CDR1 is SEHNR and CDR2 is FQNEAQ in the germline V gene (reference sequence). J lost 2 bases, V lost 3 bases, and 7 bases had no gene match.

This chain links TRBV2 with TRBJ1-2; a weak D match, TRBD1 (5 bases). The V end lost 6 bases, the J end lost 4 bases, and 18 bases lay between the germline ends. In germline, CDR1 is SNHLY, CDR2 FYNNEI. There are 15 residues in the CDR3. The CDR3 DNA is TGTGCCAGCAGGCTGGGGATGGCGGGGGGCTATGGCTACACCTTC. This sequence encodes CASRLGMAGGYGYTF.

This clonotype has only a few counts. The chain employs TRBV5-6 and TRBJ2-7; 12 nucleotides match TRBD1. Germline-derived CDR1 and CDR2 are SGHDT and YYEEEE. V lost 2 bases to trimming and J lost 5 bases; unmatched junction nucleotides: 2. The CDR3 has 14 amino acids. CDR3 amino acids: CASSFGTGGDEQYV. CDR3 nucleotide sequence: TGTGCCAGCAGCTTCGGGACAGGGGGCGACGAGCAGTACGTC.

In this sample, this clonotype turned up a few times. The CDR3 here is CASSPGTQETQYF. In DNA form, the CDR3 reads TGTGCCAGCAGCCCCGGGACACAAGAGACCCAGTACTTC. J is TRBJ2-5 and V is TRBV7-3, with D perhaps matching TRBD1 (6 bases). V lost 5 bases, J lost 2 bases, and 9 bases lay in between. The V gene's germline CDR1 is SGHTA and CDR2 FQGTGA. The CDR3 loop spans 13 amino acids.

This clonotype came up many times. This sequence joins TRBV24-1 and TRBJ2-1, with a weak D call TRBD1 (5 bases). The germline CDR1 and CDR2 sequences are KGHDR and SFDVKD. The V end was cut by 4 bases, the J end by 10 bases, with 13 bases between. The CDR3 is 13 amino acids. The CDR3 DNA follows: TGTGCCACCAGTGAAACCAGGGTAGAGGAGCAGTTCTTC. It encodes CATSETRVEEQFF.

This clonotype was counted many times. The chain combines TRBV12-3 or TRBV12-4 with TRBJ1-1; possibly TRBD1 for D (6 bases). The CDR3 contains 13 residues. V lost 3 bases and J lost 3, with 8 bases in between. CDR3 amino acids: CASSFGQHTEAFF. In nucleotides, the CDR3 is TGTGCCAGCAGTTTTGGACAGCACACTGAAGCTTTCTTT.

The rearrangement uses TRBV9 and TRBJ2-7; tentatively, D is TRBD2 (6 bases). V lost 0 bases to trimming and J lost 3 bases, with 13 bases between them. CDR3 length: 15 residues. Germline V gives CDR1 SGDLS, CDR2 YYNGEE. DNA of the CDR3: TGTGCCAGCAGCGTAGGTGGTACCGGGAGCTACGAGCAGTACTTC. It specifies CASSVGGTGSYEQYF.

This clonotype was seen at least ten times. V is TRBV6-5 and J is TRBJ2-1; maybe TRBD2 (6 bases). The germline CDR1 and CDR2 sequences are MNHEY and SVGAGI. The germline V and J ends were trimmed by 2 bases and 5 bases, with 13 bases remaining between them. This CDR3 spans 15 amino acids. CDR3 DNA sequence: TGTGCCAGCAGTTACCCGGGAGATGCCCACAATGAGCAGTTCTTC. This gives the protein CASSYPGDAHNEQFF.

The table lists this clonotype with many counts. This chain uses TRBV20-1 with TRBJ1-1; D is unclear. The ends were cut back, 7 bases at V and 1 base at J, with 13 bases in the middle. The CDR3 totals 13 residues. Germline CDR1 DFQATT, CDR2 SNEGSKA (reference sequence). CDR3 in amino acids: CSVERAANTEAFF. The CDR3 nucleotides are TGCAGTGTAGAACGGGCGGCGAACACTGAAGCTTTCTTT.

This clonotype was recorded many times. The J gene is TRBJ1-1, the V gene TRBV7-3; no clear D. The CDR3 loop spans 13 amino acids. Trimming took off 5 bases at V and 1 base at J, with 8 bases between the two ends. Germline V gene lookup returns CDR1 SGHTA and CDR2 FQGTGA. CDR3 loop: CASSLNKNTEAFF. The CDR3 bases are TGTGCCAGCAGCCTTAACAAGAACACTGAAGCTTTCTTT.